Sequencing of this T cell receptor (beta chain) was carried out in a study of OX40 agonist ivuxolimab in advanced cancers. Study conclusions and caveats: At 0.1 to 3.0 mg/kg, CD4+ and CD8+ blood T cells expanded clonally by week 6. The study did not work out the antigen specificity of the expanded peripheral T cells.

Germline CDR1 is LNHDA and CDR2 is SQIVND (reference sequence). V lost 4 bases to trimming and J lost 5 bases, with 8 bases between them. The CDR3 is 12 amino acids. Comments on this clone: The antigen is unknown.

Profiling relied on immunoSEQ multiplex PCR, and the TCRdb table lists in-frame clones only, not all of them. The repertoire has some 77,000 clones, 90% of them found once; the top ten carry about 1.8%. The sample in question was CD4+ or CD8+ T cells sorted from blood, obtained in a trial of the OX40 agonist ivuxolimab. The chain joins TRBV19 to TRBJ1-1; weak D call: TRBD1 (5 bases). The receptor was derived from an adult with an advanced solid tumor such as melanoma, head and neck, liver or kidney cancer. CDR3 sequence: CASSRGETEAFF. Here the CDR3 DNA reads TGTGCCAGTAGTAGGGGGGAAACTGAAGCTTTCTTT. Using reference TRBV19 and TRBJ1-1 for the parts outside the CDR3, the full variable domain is DGGITQSPKYLFRKEGQNVTLSCEQNLNHDAMYWYRQDPGQGLRLIYYSQIVNDFQKGDIAEGYSVSREKKESFPLTVTSAQKNPTAFYLCASSRGETEAFFGQGTRLTVV.